The sequence of this T cell receptor beta chain was determined in a study of T cells after yellow fever vaccination. Regarding the study as a whole: Just a small share of clonotypes turned up in the CD4 compartment as well as the CD8 compartment. Bulk-population clonotypes that are abundant could appear as contaminants in FACS-sorted repertoires. In post-booster samples, most primary-vaccination clones reappeared (approximately 96% CD4, roughly 89% CD8). The secondary response was weaker, and its peak arrived faster, on day 5 versus 15.

Concerning this clonotype itself: Its specificity is not known.

The junction had 6 bases not matched to a gene; V was cut back by 3 bases and J by 4 bases. CDR1 is SEHNR and CDR2 is FQNEAQ in the germline V gene (reference sequence). The CDR3 runs to 16 residues. TCRdb called the 5' RACE reads again in MiXCR, with one record for every CDR3 protein. Of about 340,000 distinct CDR3 sequences in the sample, 12% are singletons; the top ten hold more than 3%. This sample comprised CD4+ T cells sorted from PBMCs, obtained 15 days after the yellow fever booster vaccination. The sequence was obtained from a man aged 18 to 29 who received the YFV17D yellow fever vaccine. The rearrangement links TRBV7-9 to TRBJ2-3, with 11 bases that match TRBD2. The CDR3 reads CASSFYSGGAADTQYF. CDR3 DNA: TGTGCCAGCAGCTTCTATAGCGGGGGGGCCGCAGATACGCAGTATTTT.